Reported below is one TCR beta chain. What it binds is unknown. The material for each subset, its genomic DNA, was split evenly across several immunoSEQ plates. Measured with immunoSEQ multiplex PCR; TCRdb has only the in-frame clones, and not every one. The sample includes approximately 1,500,000 clones, around 98% of them seen just once. The data belong to a study of shared clonotypes between healthy human individuals. Whole-study findings and limits: The sharing of around 5% of naive CD4 clonotypes was seen across several donors. Few donors restricted represented genetic and exposure-history diversity.

V lost 5 bases and J 5 bases, leaving 4 bases between the germline ends. This CDR3 is 10 amino acids long. Germline V gene data show CDR1 as SQVTM and CDR2 as ANQGSEA. CD45RA+ naive and CD45RA-negative memory subsets were separated from CD4+ cells. This receptor was taken from a young man in good health. The sequenced sample consisted of naive CD4+ T cells sorted from blood. As to subset: CD45RA+ positively selected. This chain joins TRBV29-1 and TRBJ2-1, with D unclear. CDR3 sequence: CSVKNNEQFF. The CDR3 DNA reads as TGCAGCGTTAAAAACAATGAGCAGTTCTTC.